Following are 31 T cell receptor beta chains from one sample sequenced in a study of PD-L1 blockade in urothelial cancer. Generated by immunoSEQ multiplex PCR, the TCRdb table keeps only in-frame clones and is missing some. The sample includes approximately 47,000 clones, approximately 85% of them seen just once. The time point denotes: pretreatment peripheral blood. The sample was PBMCs, taken around atezolizumab (anti-PD-L1) treatment. The receptors originated from a man aged 45-65 years with urothelial cancer.

The rearrangement joins TRBV6-1 to TRBJ2-1; TRBD2 agrees at 9 bases. The germline V gene has CDR1 MNHNS and CDR2 SASEGT. V lost 4 bases to trimming and J lost 1 base; unmatched junction nucleotides: 5. There are 16 residues in the CDR3. The CDR3 is CASSGWREGSYNEQFF. CDR3 sequence (DNA): TGTGCCAGCAGTGGATGGCGGGAGGGGTCCTACAATGAGCAGTTCTTC.

The V call is TRBV5-1, the J call TRBJ1-3; perhaps TRBD1 as D (5 bases). From germline, CDR1 is SGHRS and CDR2 YFSETQ. V was cut by 5 bases and J by 2 bases, with 11 bases left in between. The length of the CDR3 is 14 residues. CDR3 sequence: CASSGGIAGNTIYF. The DNA of the CDR3 is TGCGCCAGCAGTGGGGGGATTGCTGGAAACACCATATATTTT.

This clone was found once. The chain joins TRBV5-1 to TRBJ2-3; 7 bases agree with TRBD2. CDR1 is SGHRS, CDR2 YFSETQ, per germline. This CDR3 comprises 14 residues. The V and J ends lost 2 bases and 5 bases, in that order; junction bases with no gene match: 5. This CDR3 reads CASSFGGSGDTQYF. The CDR3 region has the DNA TGCGCCAGCAGCTTCGGGGGGTCAGGAGATACGCAGTATTTT.

Comment on this clone: The DNA is left out, because the CDR3 cannot be placed on it with certainty; the CDR3 is given as TCRdb lists it. The CDR3 protein is CASSLVAQGIVFF. The chain employs TRBV7-8 and TRBJ2-2; TRBD1, the table's D call, was not compared with the DNA. Germline CDR1 and CDR2: SGHVS and FQNEAQ. The CDR3 extends over 13 residues, inclusive of both ends.

This chain connects TRBV5-1 to TRBJ2-2; 7 bases map to TRBD2. This CDR3 is built from 15 residues. The V gene end was trimmed by 2 bases and the J gene end by 5 bases; junction bases not matched to a gene: 6. Germline values: CDR1 SGHRS, CDR2 YFSETQ. DNA of the CDR3: TGCGCCAGCAGCTTCAGGGCGGGGGATACCGGGGAGCTGTTTTTT. This gives the protein CASSFRAGDTGELFF.

V gene TRBV30 combines with J gene TRBJ1-2; possible D gene TRBD1, 5 bases. V was trimmed by 1 base and J by 8 bases, leaving 14 bases between them. Germline lookup yields CDR1 GTSNPN and CDR2 SVGIG (reference sequence). The CDR3 runs 13 residues. The chain's CDR3 is CAWSGFVGVGYTF. The CDR3 bases are TGTGCCTGGAGTGGGTTTGTAGGGGTCGGCTACACCTTC.

This rearrangement joins TRBV5-1 to TRBJ2-6; 8 nucleotides line up with TRBD1. Per the germline V gene, CDR1 is SGHRS and CDR2 is YFSETQ. J lost 4 bases, V lost 1 base, and 7 bases had no gene match. The CDR3 spans 17 residues. CDR3 loop: CASSLRQGARGANVLTF. The CDR3 bases are TGCGCCAGCAGCTTGAGGCAGGGGGCGCGAGGGGCCAACGTCCTGACTTTC.

The chain joins TRBV5-1 to TRBJ2-7; D may be TRBD1 (5 bases). Germline loops: CDR1 SGHRS, CDR2 YFSETQ. CDR3 size: 14 residues. V was pared by 3 bases and J by 5 bases, with 15 bases between. The CDR3: CASSSGDSQDEQYV. DNA of the CDR3: TGCGCCAGCAGCTCCGGCGACAGTCAGGACGAGCAGTACGTC.

The V call is TRBV28, the J call TRBJ2-1, with 8 bases matching TRBD1. This CDR3 region has 16 residues. Trimming removed 5 bases from V and 1 base from J; junction bases left unmatched: 7. CDR1 MDHEN and CDR2 SYDVKM come from the germline V gene. DNA of the CDR3: TGTGCCAGCAGTCCGACAGGGGCCCAATCCTACAATGAGCAGTTCTTC. It yields the protein CASSPTGAQSYNEQFF.

This clone was detected only a few times. This chain joins TRBV6-4 and TRBJ2-2, with D possibly matching TRBD1 (7 bases). V was shortened by 2 bases and J by 5 bases, with 15 bases between the two germline ends. Germline CDR1 MRHNA, CDR2 SNTAGT. CDR3 length: 16 residues. CDR3 in DNA: TGTGCCAGCAGTGACAGCGGAGGGGGCGGAACCGGGGAGCTGTTTTTT. Residues: CASSDSGGGGTGELFF.

The genes are TRBV11-2 and TRBJ2-7; D remains unclear. The V gene lost 4 bases and the J gene lost 9 bases, with 22 bases spanning the gap. CDR1 is SGHAT, CDR2 FQNNGV, per germline. CDR3 length: 15 residues. The CDR3 coding sequence is TGTGCCAGCAGCTCTTTAATTGACCCAGCCTCAGGGCAGTACGTC. Residues: CASSSLIDPASGQYV.

V usage is TRBV6-6 and J usage is TRBJ2-5; 8 nucleotides align to TRBD1. V was pared by 6 bases and J by 4 bases, with 7 bases of the junction left unmatched. The V gene's germline CDR1 is MNHNY and CDR2 SVGAGI (reference sequence). The CDR3 is 14 residues long. CDR3 sequence reads: CASSPQGDGETQYF. CDR3 in DNA: TGTGCCAGCAGCCCACAGGGGGACGGAGAGACCCAGTACTTC.

The CDR3 nucleotides read TGCGCCAGCAGTGTGTCCCGCTCCTACAATGAGCAGTTCTTC. Protein sequence: CASSVSRSYNEQFF. This chain joins TRBV10-1 and TRBJ2-1; D ambiguous. This CDR3 has 14 residues. The V end lost 4 bases, the J end lost 0 bases, and 7 bases lay between the germline ends. Germline loops: CDR1 WNHNN, CDR2 SYGVQD (reference sequence).

This clone is classed as medium-sized. The J gene is TRBJ1-5, the V gene TRBV5-4, with D unclear. The CDR3 runs to 15 residues. V lost 4 bases, J lost 1 base, and 12 bases lay in between. The V gene's germline CDR1 is SGHNT and CDR2 YYREEE (reference sequence). The CDR3: CASSVGVGSNQPQHF. In DNA, the CDR3 is TGTGCCAGCAGCGTCGGGGTGGGAAGCAATCAGCCCCAGCATTTT.

This sequence joins TRBV10-2 and TRBJ2-2, with TRBD2 identical over 7 bases. The V gene's germline CDR1 is WSHSY and CDR2 SAAADI. The CDR3 loop spans 14 amino acids. V lost 8 bases and J lost 2; bases outside the gene matches: 5. The CDR3 DNA reads TGCGCCAGCCGACTAGCTTACAACACCGGGGAGCTGTTTTTT. Residues: CASRLAYNTGELFF.

The chain has TRBV7-9 and TRBJ2-2; D unclear. The CDR3 sequence is 14 residues long. CDR1 is SEHNR and CDR2 is FQNEAQ in the germline V gene (reference sequence). The V end was cut by 2 bases, the J end by 6 bases, with 10 bases between. Written as DNA, the CDR3 is TGTGCCAGCAGCTTAATAGAAGCCTCCGGGGAGCTGTTTTTT. Its translation is CASSLIEASGELFF.

In regard to this clone: The junction departs from germline at one end; a sequencing error may be responsible. The V gene is TRBV27, the J gene TRBJ1-1, with 8 bases that match TRBD1. Germline V gene lookup returns CDR1 MNHEY and CDR2 SMNVEV (reference sequence). CDR3 size: 15 residues. The CDR3 region is CASSLSDRGRTEAFF. For the CDR3, the DNA is TGTGCCAGCAGTCTATCCGACAGGGGAAGGACTGAAGCTTTCTTT.

The chain uses TRBV5-6 and TRBJ2-5, with TRBD2 matching over 7 bases. Germline V CDR1 and CDR2: SGHDT, YYEEEE. Trimming removed 2 bases from V and 5 bases from J; junction bases left unmatched: 15. CDR3 length: 17 amino acids. CDR3 protein: CASSLGPPTGSGETQYF. DNA of the CDR3: TGTGCCAGCAGCTTAGGCCCCCCCACGGGTAGCGGGGAGACCCAGTACTTC.

This chain connects TRBV11-3 to TRBJ2-1; tentative D call: TRBD1 (5 bases). This CDR3 is 15 amino acids long. CDR1 and CDR2 (germline): SGHNT, YENEEA. Trimming removed 5 bases at V and 0 bases at J, with 11 bases between. The CDR3, as DNA: TGTGCCAGCAGCGTCAGACAGAGCTCCTACAATGAGCAGTTCTTC. It translates to CASSVRQSSYNEQFF.

This chain uses TRBV6-6 with TRBJ2-7; D is ambiguous. Germline V gene lookup returns CDR1 MNHNY and CDR2 SVGAGI (reference sequence). CDR3 length: 11 amino acids. V was cut by 6 bases and J by 4 bases, with 7 bases left in between. The CDR3 region is CASSTVYEQYV. CDR3 DNA sequence: TGTGCCAGCAGCACAGTTTACGAGCAGTACGTC.

This chain connects TRBV2 to TRBJ1-6, with D possibly matching TRBD1 (6 bases). CDR3 length: 15 amino acids. V was clipped by 3 bases and J by 8 bases, with 14 bases between them. Germline CDR1 and CDR2: SNHLY and FYNNEI. The CDR3 sequence is CASSEDQGFYSPLHF. The CDR3 DNA reads TGTGCCAGCAGTGAGGACCAGGGGTTTTATTCACCCCTCCACTTT.

The V and J genes are TRBV29-1 and TRBJ1-2; 8 bases are shared with TRBD1. The CDR3 is 15 amino acids. With 1 base clipped from V and 7 bases from J, the junction kept 11 bases outside the gene matches. Germline V CDR1 and CDR2: SQVTM, ANQGSEA. For the CDR3, the DNA is TGCAGCGTTGAAGGCACAGGGGGAAAGCTAGGTGGCTACACCTTC. Its translation is CSVEGTGGKLGGYTF.

This sequence joins TRBV28 and TRBJ2-7, with D possibly TRBD1 on 6 matching bases. Trimming cost V 4 bases and J 5 bases, with 18 bases left between them. Germline CDR1 reads MDHEN; CDR2 reads SYDVKM. The CDR3 sequence is 15 residues long. The CDR3 spells CASSSGQPAMNEQYV. CDR3 bases: TGTGCCAGCAGTTCTGGACAGCCCGCAATGAACGAGCAGTACGTC.

The V gene is TRBV28, the J gene TRBJ2-6; 8 bases are shared with TRBD1. This CDR3 comprises 15 residues. In germline, CDR1 is MDHEN, CDR2 SYDVKM. Trimming at V came to 10 bases and at J to 2 bases, leaving 7 bases not matched to a gene. The CDR3 DNA follows: TGTGCCAACCCGACAGGGGATGCTGGGGCCAACGTCCTGACTTTC. It encodes CANPTGDAGANVLTF.

The chain carries TRBV13 and TRBJ2-7, with 7 bases aligning to TRBD1. The CDR3 covers 16 residues. V dropped 5 bases and J dropped 0; count of bases not matched to a gene: 10. Germline lookup yields CDR1 PRHDT and CDR2 FYEKMQ (reference sequence). The CDR3 spells CASSPPRTGFSYEQYF. The CDR3 nucleotides read TGTGCCAGCAGCCCCCCCCGGACAGGCTTCTCCTACGAGCAGTACTTC.

The chain combines TRBV9 with TRBJ2-4; the match to TRBD2 covers 12 bases. Trimming removed 3 bases from V and 1 base from J; junction bases left unmatched: 11. Germline CDR1 reads SGDLS; CDR2 reads YYNGEE. The CDR3 sequence is 19 residues long. CDR3 sequence: CASSETSGGSGSAKNIQYF. The CDR3 DNA is TGTGCCAGCAGCGAGACTAGCGGGGGCTCCGGGTCGGCCAAAAACATTCAGTACTTC.

The CDR3 protein is CASTDGQLNTEAFF. As DNA, the CDR3 is TGTGCCAGTACGGACGGACAGTTGAACACTGAAGCTTTCTTT. The V and J genes are TRBV19 and TRBJ1-1; possible D gene TRBD1, 6 bases. Trimming shortened V by 7 bases and J by 0 bases, and 12 bases separated the two germline ends. This CDR3 has 14 residues. Germline loops: CDR1 LNHDA, CDR2 SQIVND (reference sequence).

This chain joins TRBV2 and TRBJ2-7, with D hard to call. The CDR3 length is 13 residues. Germline-derived CDR1 and CDR2 are SNHLY and FYNNEI. The ends were cut back, 2 bases at V and 1 base at J, with 6 bases in the middle. CDR3: CASSELRSYEQYV. DNA of the CDR3: TGTGCCAGCAGTGAACTCAGGTCCTACGAGCAGTACGTC.

This CDR3 is CASSLSGGAVNIQYF. In nucleotides, the CDR3 is TGTGCCAGCAGTTTATCGGGGGGGGCCGTAAACATTCAGTACTTC. The chain carries TRBV28 and TRBJ2-4; 8 nucleotides match TRBD2. The CDR3 loop spans 15 amino acids. V lost 1 base to trimming and J lost 6 bases; unmatched junction nucleotides: 5. Germline V lookup: CDR1 MDHEN, CDR2 SYDVKM.

This chain joins TRBV5-1 and TRBJ2-2; 10 positions agree with TRBD1. The CDR3 totals 17 residues. Germline V gene lookup returns CDR1 SGHRS and CDR2 YFSETQ. J lost 8 bases, V lost 2 bases, and 12 bases had no gene match. This CDR3 is CASSLAGTGALVGELFF. The DNA of the CDR3 is TGCGCCAGCAGCTTAGCCGGGACAGGGGCCCTCGTTGGGGAGCTGTTTTTT.

V gene TRBV15 combines with J gene TRBJ1-2, with 8 bases identical to TRBD1. The CDR3 covers 17 residues. V trimming: 0 bases; J trimming: 0 bases; junction bases outside the gene matches: 6. Per the germline V gene, CDR1 is LNHNV and CDR2 is YYDKDF (reference sequence). The CDR3 DNA follows: TGTGCCACCAGCAGAGATCGGGACAGGCGCACTAACTATGGCTACACCTTC. This encodes CATSRDRDRRTNYGYTF.